This TCR beta chain was recovered during a study of OX40 agonist ivuxolimab in advanced cancers. CDR1 and CDR2 (germline): MNHNY, SVGAGI (reference sequence). This CDR3 has 14 residues. The V end was cut by 5 bases, the J end by 2 bases, with 13 bases between. Assay used: immunoSEQ multiplex PCR; TCRdb lists only in-frame clones, some missing. The sample gives 37,000 or so clones, 70% to 85% of which show up once; 1.5% to 2% is in the top ten. The receptor was derived from an adult with an advanced solid tumor such as melanoma, head and neck, liver or kidney cancer. This chain links TRBV6-6 with TRBJ2-7; D is tentatively TRBD1 or TRBD2 (5 bases each). The sequences come from CD4+ or CD8+ T cells sorted from blood, collected in a trial of the OX40 agonist ivuxolimab. In nucleotides, the CDR3 is TGTGCCAGCAGTCCGGGACCCAGGGCCTACGAGCAGTACTTC. Amino acids: CASSPGPRAYEQYF.